The 26 T cell receptor beta chains below come from one sample, sequenced in a study of brain T cells in children with intractable seizures. The time point is: blood from clinic visit 5 months post-surgery; TSC patient then seizure free. The method was immunoSEQ multiplex PCR; TCRdb's version includes in-frame clones alone and lacks a portion of them. The sample carries about 350,000 clones, more than 85% recorded once. The input for sequencing was peripheral blood, taken roughly 5 months after surgery. All receptors derive from a boy younger than two with tuberous sclerosis and intractable seizures.

The chain employs TRBV6-5 and TRBJ1-5; D gene ambiguous. Trimming removed 0 bases at V and 4 bases at J, with 10 bases between. Looked up from germline, CDR1 is MNHEY and CDR2 is SVGAGI. The CDR3 is 15 amino acids. The CDR3: CASSYSWTGNQPQHF. In DNA, the CDR3 is TGTGCCAGCAGTTACTCCTGGACGGGGAATCAGCCCCAGCATTTT.

This clone was detected only once. The rearrangement joins TRBV5-1 to TRBJ2-7; 8 bases line up with TRBD1. J was trimmed by 3 bases and V by 4 bases; bases with no gene match: 3. The CDR3 is 13 residues long. The V gene's germline CDR1 is SGHRS and CDR2 YFSETQ. CDR3 in amino acids: CASSGQGYYEQYF. The CDR3 nucleotides read TGCGCCAGCAGCGGACAGGGCTACTACGAGCAGTACTTC.

This chain connects TRBV6-1 to TRBJ2-4; D uncertain. The CDR3 length is 14 residues. Germline V lookup: CDR1 MNHNS, CDR2 SASEGT. V shed 1 base and J shed 0 bases, with 4 bases lying between them. CDR3 residues: CASSEGGAKNIQYF. As DNA, the CDR3 is TGTGCCAGCAGTGAAGGGGGAGCCAAAAACATTCAGTACTTC.

The chain has TRBV5-1 and TRBJ1-2, with D tentatively TRBD1 (5 bases). CDR1 and CDR2 (germline): SGHRS, YFSETQ. The CDR3 is made up of 15 amino acids. V gave up 2 bases and J gave up 4 bases, with 15 bases separating them. This CDR3 reads CASSFGGDSSYGYTF. The CDR3 DNA is TGCGCCAGCAGCTTCGGAGGGGATAGTAGCTATGGCTACACCTTC.

The chain combines TRBV14 with TRBJ2-3; TRBD1 agrees at 9 bases. The CDR3 extends over 22 amino acids. Germline CDR1 and CDR2: SGHDN and FVKESK. Germline trimming cut 0 bases from V and 2 bases from J; bases unmatched to any gene: 21. DNA for the CDR3: TGTGCCAGCAGCCAAGAAACGGGGACAGGGCTAGGTTCTCACCTGCCCACAGATACGCAGTATTTT. Translation: CASSQETGTGLGSHLPTDTQYF.

This chain uses TRBV19 with TRBJ2-2, with D unclear. Germline V gene data show CDR1 as LNHDA and CDR2 as SQIVND (reference sequence). With 5 bases removed from V and 6 bases from J, the gap between germline ends came to 13 bases. The CDR3 covers 14 residues. In nucleotides, the CDR3 is TGTGCCAGTAGTTCTGCCACAGACGCCGGGGAGCTGTTTTTT. Protein sequence: CASSSATDAGELFF.

The chain employs TRBV29-1 and TRBJ2-7; D unresolved. The germline V and J ends were trimmed by 1 base and 3 bases, with 10 bases remaining between them. The CDR3 covers 13 residues. Germline loops: CDR1 SQVTM, CDR2 ANQGSEA. The CDR3 sequence: CSVEGGMDYEQYF. For the CDR3, the DNA is TGCAGCGTTGAAGGTGGCATGGACTACGAGCAGTACTTC.

The chain recombines TRBV19 with TRBJ2-7; D remains unclear. The CDR3 extends over 13 amino acids. The V end was cut by 1 base, the J end by 7 bases, with 11 bases between. Germline assignment: CDR1 LNHDA and CDR2 SQIVND (reference sequence). Written as DNA, the CDR3 is TGTGCCAGTAGTATAGGGGTGTCAGGAGAGCAGTACTTC. This codes for CASSIGVSGEQYF.

The chain is built from TRBV5-1 and TRBJ2-2; 8 positions match TRBD1. The CDR3 has 16 residues. V lost 2 bases, J lost 0 bases, and 3 bases stayed unmatched. Per germline, CDR1 SGHRS and CDR2 YFSETQ. For the CDR3, the DNA is TGCGCCAGCAGCTTCCGGGACAGGTCGAACACCGGGGAGCTGTTTTTT. Its translation: CASSFRDRSNTGELFF.

This clone appeared a single time. The chain combines TRBV5-4 with TRBJ2-5; the D is unclear. V lost 4 bases, J lost 4 bases, and 11 bases lay in between. The CDR3 is made up of 13 amino acids. Germline V gene data show CDR1 as SGHNT and CDR2 as YYREEE (reference sequence). Written as DNA, the CDR3 is TGTGCCAGCAGCCCTGAGTGGGCAGAGACCCAGTACTTC. It is translated as CASSPEWAETQYF.

This clone was counted at least ten times. The chain carries TRBV5-1 and TRBJ2-1, with 10 bases lining up with TRBD2. The germline V gene has CDR1 SGHRS and CDR2 YFSETQ. This CDR3 is built from 15 residues. V gave up 0 bases and J gave up 13 bases; unmatched junction bases: 10. CDR3 sequence: CASSLEGLASLEQFF. The DNA of the CDR3 is TGCGCCAGCAGCTTGGAGGGACTAGCGAGTCTTGAACAGTTCTTC.

Only one count was recorded for this clone. The chain links TRBV25-1 to TRBJ1-4, with D unresolved. Trimming removed 3 bases at V and 5 bases at J, with 7 bases between. This CDR3 has 13 residues. Germline V gives CDR1 MGHDK, CDR2 SYGVNS. The CDR3 nucleotides are TGTGCCAGCAGTGACCCCCTAAATGAAAAACTGTTTTTT. Translation gives CASSDPLNEKLFF.

This clone appeared once. This chain connects TRBV19 to TRBJ1-5; maybe TRBD1 (6 bases). The CDR3 is 16 residues long. Trimming shortened V by 4 bases and J by 7 bases, and 20 bases separated the two germline ends. Germline CDR1 is LNHDA and CDR2 is SQIVND (reference sequence). The CDR3 reads CASSTRDNPAGQPQHF. The CDR3 nucleotides are TGTGCCAGTAGTACCAGGGACAACCCGGCAGGACAGCCCCAGCATTTT.

This sequence joins TRBV19 and TRBJ2-1; 10 positions match TRBD2. In germline, CDR1 is LNHDA, CDR2 SQIVND (reference sequence). Trimming cost V 6 bases and J 0 bases; bases outside gene matches: 8. This CDR3 is 17 amino acids long. For the CDR3, the DNA is TGTGCCAGTAGCCAAACTAGCGGGAAGGACTCCTACAATGAGCAGTTCTTC. Protein product: CASSQTSGKDSYNEQFF.

The table lists this clone with a count of one. The gene calls are TRBV19 and TRBJ1-5; 9 nucleotides agree with TRBD1. The CDR3 runs 13 residues. V lost 9 bases and J lost 7; bases outside the gene matches: 7. Germline lookup yields CDR1 LNHDA and CDR2 SQIVND (reference sequence). The CDR3 is CASVGQGEQPQHF. Here the CDR3 DNA reads TGTGCCAGCGTGGGACAGGGCGAACAGCCCCAGCATTTT.

J is TRBJ1-1 and V is TRBV12-3 or TRBV12-4; no reliable D call. V lost 4 bases and J 3 bases, leaving 6 bases between the germline ends. The CDR3 spans 12 residues. This CDR3 reads CASSYSYTEAFF. DNA for the CDR3: TGTGCCAGCAGTTACTCGTACACTGAAGCTTTCTTT.

The genes are TRBV9 and TRBJ1-1; TRBD1 agrees at 8 bases. The CDR3 runs 14 residues. V shed 2 bases and J 5 bases; nucleotides not matched to a gene: 5. CDR1 is SGDLS, CDR2 YYNGEE, per germline. This CDR3 is CASSVGQGRTEAFF. CDR3 coding DNA: TGTGCCAGCAGCGTTGGACAGGGTCGTACTGAAGCTTTCTTT.

The chain combines TRBV15 with TRBJ1-5; TRBD1 matches 8 bases. Germline CDR1 is LNHNV and CDR2 is YYDKDF (reference sequence). The CDR3 sequence is 16 residues long. V lost 5 bases to trimming and J lost 2 bases; unmatched junction nucleotides: 8. CDR3 nucleotide sequence: TGTGCCACCAGCCGAAAGCAGGGGGCGCGCAATCAGCCCCAGCATTTT. The encoded protein is CATSRKQGARNQPQHF. Variable domain in full (rest from reference TRBV15 and TRBJ1-5): DAMVIQNPRYQVTQFGKPVTLSCSQTLNHNVMYWYQQKSSQAPKLLFHYYDKDFNNEADTPDNFQSRRPNTSFCFLDIRSPGLGDTAMYLCATSRKQGARNQPQHFGDGTRLSIL.

The sample holds one count of this clone. The gene calls are TRBV15 and TRBJ1-5; tentatively, D is TRBD1 (5 bases). Looked up from germline, CDR1 is LNHNV and CDR2 is YYDKDF (reference sequence). Deletions cut 1 base from V and 5 bases from J, with 12 bases between. CDR3 size: 15 residues. CDR3 residues: CATSRAGGTHQPQHF. For the CDR3, the DNA is TGTGCCACCAGCAGAGCCGGGGGGACGCATCAGCCCCAGCATTTT.

The chain links TRBV19 to TRBJ2-7; D unclear. This CDR3 has 14 residues. The germline V and J ends were trimmed by 3 bases and 0 bases, with 9 bases remaining between them. The germline V gene encodes CDR1 LNHDA and CDR2 SQIVND (reference sequence). Here the CDR3 reads CASSMGSDSYEQYF. The DNA of the CDR3 is TGTGCCAGTAGTATGGGGTCCGACTCCTACGAGCAGTACTTC.

CDR3 residues: CASCLHGQSNEKLFF. CDR3 nucleotides: TGTGCCAGCTGCTTACATGGACAGTCTAATGAAAAACTGTTTTTT. V and J are TRBV2 and TRBJ1-4; maybe TRBD1 (6 bases). Trimming removed 8 bases at V and 3 bases at J, with 16 bases between. The CDR3 covers 15 residues. From germline, CDR1 is SNHLY and CDR2 FYNNEI.

This chain uses TRBV7-6 with TRBJ2-1; 9 bases align to TRBD2. J lost 7 bases, V lost 2 bases, and 12 bases had no gene match. This CDR3 spans 17 amino acids. Germline V gene lookup returns CDR1 SGHVS and CDR2 FNYEAQ. CDR3 region: CASSLRPAGGPQNEQFF. CDR3 coding DNA: TGTGCCAGCAGCTTACGTCCGGCGGGGGGGCCGCAGAATGAGCAGTTCTTC. The full variable domain, rest sourced from reference TRBV7-6 and TRBJ2-1, is GAGVSQSPRYKVTKRGQDVALRCDPISGHVSLYWYRQALGQGPEFLTYFNYEAQQDKSGLPNDRFSAERPEGSISTLTIQRTEQRDSAMYRCASSLRPAGGPQNEQFFGPGTRLTVL.

The chain carries TRBV11-3 and TRBJ2-7, with TRBD1 matching 8 bases. Per germline, CDR1 SGHNT and CDR2 YENEEA. V lost 7 bases and J lost 1; bases outside the gene matches: 9. The CDR3 is 15 amino acids. CDR3 loop: CASTKNRDRSYEQYF. In nucleotides, the CDR3 is TGTGCCAGCACCAAGAACCGGGACAGGTCCTACGAGCAGTACTTC.

The genes are TRBV3-1 (or the pseudogene TRBV3-2) and TRBJ1-6; D ambiguous. Germline CDR1 LGHDT, CDR2 YNNKEL (reference sequence). The CDR3 loop spans 13 amino acids. V was clipped by 3 bases and J by 2 bases, with 2 bases between them. The CDR3: CASSHAYNSPLHF. The CDR3 bases are TGTGCCAGCAGCCACGCCTATAATTCACCCCTCCACTTT.

The chain employs TRBV19 and TRBJ1-2; 10 nucleotides match TRBD1. Trimming cost V 6 bases and J 4 bases; bases outside gene matches: 2. There are 13 residues in the CDR3. CDR1 is LNHDA, CDR2 SQIVND, per germline (reference sequence). CDR3 sequence reads: CASRGDRGYGYTF. The CDR3 DNA follows: TGTGCCAGTAGAGGGGACAGGGGCTATGGCTACACCTTC.

The chain's CDR3 is CASSVGDRATGNTIYF. The CDR3 coding sequence is TGTGCCAGCAGCGTAGGGGACAGGGCCACAGGAAACACCATATATTTT. The V and J genes are TRBV9 and TRBJ1-3; 9 bases match TRBD1. Germline CDR1 reads SGDLS; CDR2 reads YYNGEE. This CDR3 comprises 16 residues. The ends lost 0 bases at V and 4 bases at J; junction bases unmatched: 5.